This paragraph reports one TCR beta chain. Its target antigen remains unknown. Base quality data are lacking; no much larger clone is found one base away. This specimen comes from a study of cytomegalovirus exposure and HLA in healthy donors (dated by TCRdb to about 2017). As for the study more broadly: According to an earlier analysis of around 600 of the donors, some 180 million T cells yielded 100 million or so unique TCR beta sequences and around 280 Gb of sequence data. An early release covering approximately 600 HLA-typed donors comprised about 300 gigabases of sequencing data and 65 million to 100 million unique TCR sequences. Of the roughly 400 genotyped donors, over 65% fell in the genetic ancestry cluster associated with self-reported Caucasian donors. The study aimed to test whether signatures of past pathogen exposure could be identified by cataloging public T cell receptors. The study used immunosequencing to profile the T cell repertoires of 666 subjects and linked those repertoires to cytomegalovirus serostatus. In addition to the first cohort of 666 subjects, a separate validation cohort of 120 different subjects was used. To predict cytomegalovirus infection status, the study brought together high-throughput TCR immunosequencing, statistical association of individual TCRs with disease status, and machine learning. A later analysis re-examined previously published TCR beta repertoires from just over 650 donors and added high-resolution HLA genotyping to investigate patterns of TCR occurrence. Rather than using new phenotypic data, the later analysis identified candidate immune exposures from TCR beta sequences and from how often those sequences occurred across donors. To decide whether each TCR beta V gene segment behaved as functional or pseudogenic, an earlier analysis of over 500 of the donors relied on high-throughput TCR beta sequencing. Alongside the repertoire data, information on donor age, sex, ethnicity and CMV serostatus was compiled. A later genetic analysis used genome-wide SNP genotypes for about 55% of the 666 donors, treating that subset as a discovery cohort. All discovery cohort repertoires had been generated using a single sequencing platform. Both class I and class II loci were covered by HLA typing, at four-digit resolution. The number of typed donors differed by locus: about 620-640 for A, B, C, DRB1 and DQB1; 522 for DQA1; 606 for DPA1; and approximately 450 for DPB1. About five DR-DQ haplotypes were treated as single units for association and clustering because of strong linkage in the cohort. Across approximately 400 genotyped donors of the cohort, an average of about 220,000 unique TCR beta nucleotide sequences per donor were sequenced, and 15% to 20% of those sequences were non-productive.

Study-level results and caveats: A few of the identified cytomegalovirus-associated TCR beta chains were confirmed in vitro to be specific for cytomegalovirus antigens. A further reported finding was that TCR beta sequences accurately predicted the HLA-A and HLA-B alleles for most subjects in the first cohort. Roughly uniform sequencing depth across donors was assumed in presence/absence analyses, although this assumption may not hold. A later genetic analysis reported fewer N-insertions in productive TCRs among donors in an Asian-associated ancestry cluster than the roughly 700-donor mean. Because some donors lacked HLA typing at each locus, the association tests relied only on the typed subset. While some public TCRs were present in many individuals, most TCR sequences turned up only very rarely across donors. According to a later analysis, TCR association rates differed among HLA loci, with DRB1 alleles showing the most associated TCRs and HLA-C alleles showing the fewest. Strong co-occurrence of HLA alleles, especially DR and DQ, made assigning TCR associations to individual alleles difficult. V-gene and J-gene trimming of TCR beta chains was associated with a missense DCLRE1C variant in a later genetic analysis, and the association was replicated in an independent cohort. In an earlier analysis of fewer than 750 of the donors, most TCR beta V segments were observed in productive rearrangements about 90% or about 30% of the time, broadly matching IMGT annotations. The study gave a list of 150 to 200 TCR beta chains associated with cytomegalovirus. A group of highly shared sequence variants was considered likely to be a technical artifact of the sequencing pipeline. In a later analysis, 16,951 TCR beta sequences were associated with specific HLA alleles at a false discovery rate of 0.05. According to a later analysis, most CMV-associated TCR beta chains appeared to be HLA-restricted, and the HLA associations seemed to be driven largely by CMV exposure. The 87-base-pair reads could not distinguish some IMGT-functional V segments, including TRBV6-2 and TRBV6-3, so those segments were excluded. The only immune exposure information available for the cohort was CMV serostatus. The classifier was reported to diagnose cytomegalovirus status with high specificity and sensitivity in both the original cohort and the validation cohort. The authors suggested that the approach could potentially be extended to other disease states and immunological phenotypes. In a later analysis, HLA-associated TCR beta chains showed more clonal expansion and lower generation probabilities than non-associated chains that were equally common. Because counts were too low, some 16 rarely observed V segments, including chromosome 9 orphons, were excluded from the earlier analysis of 587 of the donors. Linkage disequilibrium might explain the correlated functional status among segregating V segments, but an unknown experimental factor could not be ruled out. The cohort was sequenced for TCR beta chains only, and without alpha or paired-chain data the features that could be detected were limited. In a later analysis, several top co-occurrence clusters were reported to appear linked to parvovirus B19, influenza, CMV and Epstein-Barr virus.

Library method: the immunoSEQ multiplex PCR assay. The multiplex PCR relied on a mix of 60 forward primers for TCR Vbeta segments and 13 reverse primers for TCR Jbeta segments. Amplification of the CDR3 region of rearranged TCR beta genes was performed with a multiplex PCR assay on genomic DNA. Amplified TCR beta libraries were sequenced as 87-base-pair reads on the Illumina HiSeq System. As for the authors' bioinformatics: A later analysis counted tens of millions of unique TCR beta chains across the 600 to 850 repertoires, and roughly 9.9 million of these chains were shared by at least two donors. To remove PCR and sequencing errors, raw reads were error-corrected and collapsed into unique sequences using a nearest-neighbor algorithm that merged closely related sequences. Alignment of CDR3 sequences to IMGT reference sequences was used to assign V, D and J gene segments. For a sequence to be retained, at least a six-nucleotide match to both a V gene segment and a J gene segment was required. Rearrangements were called productive when the CDR3 lacked stop codons and stayed in frame with V and J; all others were non-productive. CDR3 was defined according to IMGT convention as the region running from the second conserved V-encoded cysteine to the conserved J-encoded phenylalanine. The earlier analysis of roughly 590 of the donors excluded sequences that lacked an unambiguous match to a single V gene segment. In an earlier analysis of a few hundred of the donors, V segments were called functional above 56.7% productive rearrangements and were called segregating when the between-donor standard deviation exceeded 5%. A statistical classification framework was developed to diagnose cytomegalovirus status using the catalog of TCR beta chain sequences. In a later analysis, TCR nucleotide sequences were compared against IMGT/GENE-DB human TR gene sequences so that V and J genes could be assigned. In a later analysis, CDR3 sequences and most-parsimonious VDJ recombination scenarios were assigned using the TCRdist pipeline. In a later analysis, each TCR beta chain was defined by its CDR3 amino acid sequence together with its V-gene family, and reads without a unique V-gene family were excluded. In a later analysis, fewer than 650 highly shared, low-generation-probability nucleotide sequences were removed to address suspected cross-contamination and a sequencing artifact. In a later analysis, a clonal expansion index was calculated for each public chain from normalized within-repertoire ranks of inferred template counts. A later analysis computed generation probabilities with a VDJ recombination model fitted to out-of-frame rearrangements, and checked the results against IGoR. Hypergeometric tests were used in a later analysis to score TCR-TCR, TCR-HLA and TCR-CMV co-occurrence, with a repertoire-size bias correction applied to the TCR pairs. A later analysis estimated false discovery rates by permuting HLA or CMV assignments 20 times. A later analysis grouped co-occurring TCRs with DBSCAN, adding TCRdist sequence similarity when clustering within HLA-allele-positive subsets. Co-occurrence clustering excluded repertoires with fewer than 30,000 or more than 120,000 public chains, plus five with anomalous nucleotide sharing. TCRdb limited this immuneACCESS table to in-frame rearrangements with V and J called. A share of clones is missing; checked studies link under half to unresolved V genes, and the rest is unexplained. V, J and clone size derive from that table, while D and trimming were established from the DNA sequence. The sample profile shows 150,000 to 200,000 clones; about four fifths of them were found once. The ten biggest clones cover around 0.27% of the sample.

The cohort consisted of 666 healthy bone marrow donors. At the time of sampling, every cohort member was nominally healthy, though immune exposures that went unrecorded were likely present. The donor tested CMV seronegative, placing the donor among the approximately 360 seronegative members of the cohort. Every donor gave a peripheral blood sample, and the peripheral blood mononuclear cells from that sample were used for TCR beta sequencing. Genomic DNA was extracted from the blood cell samples with the Qiagen DNeasy Blood Extraction Kit. Ends trimmed: V by 4 bases, J by 6 bases; bases unmatched to a gene: 5. Inclusive of the bounding cysteine and phenylalanine, the CDR3 is 15 residues long. Only CDR3 DNA remains: 45 bases, in frame from the first base. CDR1 SEHNR and CDR2 FQNEAQ were looked up in the germline V gene (reference sequence).

The sequence is built from TRBV7-9 and TRBJ2-1; 11 of the junction bases match TRBD2. The receptor's source is a boy younger than 18 in good health and CMV-seronegative. Sequencing was carried out using PBMCs. This receptor carries the CDR3 CASSSTSGVFNEQFF. The DNA sequence is as follows: TGTGCCAGCAGCTCGACTAGCGGGGTATTCAATGAGCAGTTCTTC.